A selection of T cell receptor beta chains follows, all from one sample in a study of shared clonotypes between healthy human individuals. Generated by immunoSEQ multiplex PCR, the TCRdb table keeps only in-frame clones and is missing some. The sample lists roughly 1 million clones, more than 75% occurring once. The sample consisted of memory CD4+ T cells from PBMCs. The receptors here all came from a man younger than 35 in good health. Some clones in this sample may be carry-over from other donors' samples. The CDR3 runs from the conserved cysteine through the conserved F or W. The D gene is left open where the match is weak. Rows may omit the clone size; those that give it use once, few, many or a size class.

NA	TRBJ2-5	NA	TRBV9	TGTGCCAGCAGTAACCAAGTAGAGACCCAGTACTTC	CASSNQVETQYF
TRBD2	TRBJ2-7	NA	TRBV6-6	TGTGCCAGCAGTCTTAGCGGGAGATACGAGCAGTACTTC	CASSLSGRYEQYF
NA	TRBJ2-1	NA	TRBV15	TGTGCCACCAGCAGAGCTCGGCAGGATTACAATGAGCAGTTCTTC	CATSRARQDYNEQFF
TRBD2	TRBJ2-3	NA	TRBV11-2	TGTGCCAGCAGCTTAGTGGGGAGGGCAGATACGCAGTATTTT	CASSLVGRADTQYF
NA	TRBJ2-5	NA	TRBV7-9	TGTGCCAGCAGCCCCGGTGGCGGGGGCGTTGAAGAGACCCAGTACTTC	CASSPGGGGVEETQYF
TRBD1	TRBJ2-7	NA	TRBV6-5	TGTGCCAGCAGAAGGACAGGCTTTTCCTACGAGCAGTACTTC	CASRRTGFSYEQYF
NA	TRBJ2-2	NA	TRBV10-3	TGTGCCATCAGAAACAAGCCCAGAGACACCGGGGAGCTGTTTTTT	CAIRNKPRDTGELFF
NA	TRBJ1-5	NA	TRBV27	TGTGCCAGCAGCTACACAGGGACTAGCAATCAGCCCCAGCATTTT	CASSYTGTSNQPQHF
TRBD1	TRBJ1-2	NA	TRBV28	TGTGCCAGCAGGTACCGGGACAGGAGGGTCTATGGCTACACCTTC	CASRYRDRRVYGYTF
NA	TRBJ1-3	few	TRBV10-2	TGCGCCAGCAGTGAGCCAGGGCGGGGAAACACCATATATTTT	CASSEPGRGNTIYF
TRBD2	TRBJ2-2	NA	TRBV10-2	TGCGCCAGCAGCAGACTAGCGCCTCCCGGGGAGCTGTTTTTT	CASSRLAPPGELFF
TRBD2	TRBJ2-3	few	TRBV7-8	TGTGCCAGCAGCCACAAGCGGGAGGAGACAGATACGCAGTATTTT	CASSHKREETDTQYF
NA	TRBJ2-2	few	TRBV7-2	TGTGCCAGCAGCTCCCGCGGACCACCCACCGGGGAGCTGTTTTTT	CASSSRGPPTGELFF
TRBD2	TRBJ2-1	NA	TRBV7-8	TGTGCCAGCAGCCCCCGCCTAGCGGGGTCCAATGAGCAGTTCTTC	CASSPRLAGSNEQFF
NA	TRBJ1-1	NA	TRBV7-2	TGTGCCAGCAGCTTAGATCCCCCGGGTACTGAAGCTTTCTTT	CASSLDPPGTEAFF
NA	TRBJ1-2	NA	TRBV28	TGTGCCAGCAGTCCCACATTGAACTATGGCTACACCTTC	CASSPTLNYGYTF
NA	TRBJ1-2	NA	TRBV11-2	TGTGCCAGCAGCTTCCAGGGGCCATATGGCTACACCTTC	CASSFQGPYGYTF
NA	TRBJ2-7	once	TRBV21-1	TGTGCCAGCAGCAATGGGCTGCGACAGGGGCTGTCTGAGCAGTACTTC	CASSNGLRQGLSEQYF
TRBD1	TRBJ1-4	once	TRBV7-6	TGTGCCAGCAGCTTAACGACAGGGGGGGAAAAACTGTTTTTT	CASSLTTGGEKLFF
NA	TRBJ1-1	NA	TRBV5-1	TGCGCCAGCAGCTTGGGATCGGGTAACACTGAAGCTTTCTTT	CASSLGSGNTEAFF
TRBD1	TRBJ1-2	NA	TRBV9	TGTGCCAGCAGCAAATACAGGGGGCCAAGCGGCTACACCTTC	CASSKYRGPSGYTF
NA	TRBJ2-7	NA	TRBV28	TGTGCCAGCCTGCCGGCCAGCAGGTCCTCCTACGAGCAGTACTTC	CASLPASRSSYEQYF
NA	TRBJ1-1	NA	TRBV19	TGTGCCAGTAGTACCCCGACAGTGAACACTGAAGCTTTCTTT	CASSTPTVNTEAFF
TRBD1	TRBJ1-3	few	TRBV19	TGTGCCAGTAAAGAGGACAGGGACTCTGGAAACACCATATATTTT	CASKEDRDSGNTIYF
TRBD2	TRBJ2-7	NA	TRBV11-1	TGTGCCAGCAGCTACCAGCGGGGCGACTACGAGCAGTACTTC	CASSYQRGDYEQYF
TRBD1	TRBJ1-5	NA	TRBV5-1	TGCGCCAGCAGCTGGACAGGAATTAGCAATCAGCCCCAGCATTTT	CASSWTGISNQPQHF
NA	TRBJ2-7	NA	TRBV7-6	TGTGCCAGCAGCTTCCGACCCCTGGCGGGAACTCACGAGCAGTACTTC	CASSFRPLAGTHEQYF
NA	TRBJ2-7	NA	TRBV5-1	TGCGCCAGCAGCACAGGGACGGCCTACGAGCAGTACTTC	CASSTGTAYEQYF
TRBD1	TRBJ2-3	once	TRBV6-5	TGTGCCAGCGGGACAGGGGGCGCAGATACGCAGTATTTT	CASGTGGADTQYF
NA	TRBJ2-7	NA	TRBV10-1	TGCGCCAGCAGTTCACCAGGGAACTACGAGCAGTACTTC	CASSSPGNYEQYF
NA	TRBJ2-3	NA	TRBV7-6	TGTGCCAGCAGCCCAGGGTCCGGAAATACGCAGTATTTT	CASSPGSGNTQYF
TRBD2	TRBJ2-3	few	TRBV18	TGTGCCAGCTCACCACAAGGGACTAGCGGGACAGGCACAGATACGCAGTATTTT	CASSPQGTSGTGTDTQYF
NA	TRBJ2-7	NA	TRBV5-4	TGTGCCAGCAGCTTGGGGGGGTCGGGACTGCTCTCCTACGAGCAGTACTTC	CASSLGGSGLLSYEQYF
NA	TRBJ2-3	NA	TRBV5-1	TGCGCCAGCAGCTCAGGGTCTGGCACAGATACGCAGTATTTT	CASSSGSGTDTQYF
NA	TRBJ1-2	NA	TRBV29-1	TGCAGCGTTGATTTGGGCTACACCTTC	CSVDLGYTF
TRBD1	TRBJ1-5	NA	TRBV18	TGTGCCAGCTCACCAGACAGGGGTGGTCAGCCCCAGCATTTT	CASSPDRGGQPQHF
TRBD1	TRBJ1-5	NA	TRBV7-2	TGTGCCAGCAGCCAACAAACAGGGGGCGGTCAGCCCCAGCATTTT	CASSQQTGGGQPQHF
TRBD2	TRBJ2-1	NA	TRBV7-3	TGTGCCAGCGCTGCGGGAGTGCACAATGAGCAGTTCTTC	CASAAGVHNEQFF
NA	TRBJ2-7	NA	TRBV6-6	TGTGCCAGCACAAGGGGGGGGTCGCCTTACGAGCAGTACTTC	CASTRGGSPYEQYF
NA	TRBJ1-5	NA	TRBV2	TGTGCCAGCAGTGCCTTTGGGGGGCCCCAGCCCCAGCATTTT	CASSAFGGPQPQHF
TRBD1	TRBJ2-7	many	TRBV18	TGTGCCAGCTCACCCTACGGGACAGGGGCCTACGAGCAGTACTTC	CASSPYGTGAYEQYF
NA	TRBJ1-5	once	TRBV28	TGTGCCAGCAGTTTAAATAACAATCAGCCCCAGCATTTT	CASSLNNNQPQHF
NA	TRBJ2-1	NA	TRBV5-1	TGCGCCAGCAGCGCACGGCCCAGTGGCGATGAGCAGTTCTTC	CASSARPSGDEQFF
TRBD1	TRBJ1-6	NA	TRBV28	TGTGCCAGCAGTTTAGGCAGGGGGCTTCAGTCACCCCTCCACTTT	CASSLGRGLQSPLHF
TRBD2	TRBJ2-1	few	TRBV2	TGTGCCAGCCAAACTAGCGGCTCCTACAATGAGCAGTTCTTC	CASQTSGSYNEQFF